These T cell receptor beta chains were read from a single sample in a study of OX40 agonist ivuxolimab in advanced cancers. The data were produced by immunoSEQ multiplex PCR, yet TCRdb's version contains in-frame clones alone and is incomplete. The sample has under 65,000 clones; 75% to 95% are singletons. Sequencing used CD4+ or CD8+ T cells sorted from blood, obtained in a trial of the OX40 agonist ivuxolimab. The receptors stem from an adult with an advanced solid tumor such as melanoma, head and neck, liver or kidney cancer. The CDR3 runs from the conserved cysteine through the conserved F or W. The D gene is left open where the match is weak. Clone size is shown for a subset of rows, as once, few, many or a class of expanded clone.

TRBV19,NA,TRBJ1-2,NA,CASSIPPIRGTNYGYTF,TGTGCCAGTAGTATACCGCCGATTCGGGGGACTAACTATGGCTACACCTTC
TRBV9,NA,TRBJ2-5,TRBD1,CASSVGGTGVKTQYF,TGTGCCAGCAGCGTAGGTGGGACAGGGGTCAAGACCCAGTACTTC
TRBV5-6,NA,TRBJ2-5,NA,CASSRAGGETQYF,TGTGCCAGCAGCCGGGCCGGGGGCGAGACCCAGTACTTC
TRBV19,NA,TRBJ1-1,NA,CASSIRETNTEAFF,TGTGCCAGTAGTATCAGGGAAACTAACACTGAAGCTTTCTTT
TRBV30,NA,TRBJ1-1,NA,CAWSVAGFEAFF,TGTGCCTGGAGTGTTGCGGGGTTTGAAGCTTTCTTT
TRBV6-5,once,TRBJ2-3,NA,CASSHGTEDTQYF,TGTGCCAGCAGTCATGGGACTGAGGATACGCAGTATTTT
TRBV19,NA,TRBJ2-3,TRBD1,CASSIEQGGDTQYF,TGTGCCAGTAGTATAGAACAGGGGGGCGATACGCAGTATTTT
TRBV18,NA,TRBJ2-2,TRBD1,CASSPPTGGNTGELFF,TGTGCCAGCTCACCACCTACAGGGGGAAACACCGGGGAGCTGTTTTTT
TRBV11-2,NA,TRBJ2-3,TRBD2,CASSPRLAGNTDTQYF,TGTGCCAGCAGCCCGCGACTAGCGGGGAACACAGATACGCAGTATTTT
TRBV23-1,NA,TRBJ2-2,TRBD1,CASSQADRGNTGELFF,TGCGCCAGCAGTCAAGCGGACAGGGGCAACACCGGGGAGCTGTTTTTT
TRBV5-1,NA,TRBJ1-1,NA,CASSFGGTGNTEAFF,TGCGCCAGCAGCTTCGGGGGGACGGGAAACACTGAAGCTTTCTTT
TRBV5-4,NA,TRBJ2-3,TRBD2,CASSSETGLARTDTQYF,TGTGCCAGCAGCTCTGAGACGGGACTAGCGCGCACAGATACGCAGTATTTT
TRBV7-9,NA,TRBJ1-3,NA,CASRQGSGNTIYF,TGTGCCAGCAGACAGGGCTCTGGAAACACCATATATTTT
TRBV4-2,NA,TRBJ2-7,NA,CASSQDRYEQYF,TGTGCCAGCAGCCAAGATCGATACGAGCAGTACTTC
TRBV30,NA,TRBJ1-2,NA,CAWDLGGGIYGYTF,TGTGCCTGGGACTTAGGAGGAGGTATCTATGGCTACACCTTC
TRBV20-1,few,TRBJ2-1,NA,CSANPYNEQFF,TGCAGTGCGAATCCTTACAATGAGCAGTTCTTC
TRBV5-4,NA,TRBJ2-3,NA,CASSLGGTRDTQYF,TGTGCCAGCAGCTTGGGAGGGACAAGGGATACGCAGTATTTT
TRBV19,NA,TRBJ1-5,TRBD1,CASSRRDRVNQPQHF,TGTGCCAGTAGTAGACGGGACAGGGTGAATCAGCCCCAGCATTTT
TRBV30,NA,TRBJ2-3,TRBD2,CAWTRTSGRQDTQYF,TGTGCCTGGACCCGGACTAGCGGGAGGCAAGATACGCAGTATTTT
TRBV6-5,NA,TRBJ2-7,NA,CASSYSGLGYEQYF,TGTGCCAGCAGTTACTCGGGGCTTGGCTACGAGCAGTACTTC